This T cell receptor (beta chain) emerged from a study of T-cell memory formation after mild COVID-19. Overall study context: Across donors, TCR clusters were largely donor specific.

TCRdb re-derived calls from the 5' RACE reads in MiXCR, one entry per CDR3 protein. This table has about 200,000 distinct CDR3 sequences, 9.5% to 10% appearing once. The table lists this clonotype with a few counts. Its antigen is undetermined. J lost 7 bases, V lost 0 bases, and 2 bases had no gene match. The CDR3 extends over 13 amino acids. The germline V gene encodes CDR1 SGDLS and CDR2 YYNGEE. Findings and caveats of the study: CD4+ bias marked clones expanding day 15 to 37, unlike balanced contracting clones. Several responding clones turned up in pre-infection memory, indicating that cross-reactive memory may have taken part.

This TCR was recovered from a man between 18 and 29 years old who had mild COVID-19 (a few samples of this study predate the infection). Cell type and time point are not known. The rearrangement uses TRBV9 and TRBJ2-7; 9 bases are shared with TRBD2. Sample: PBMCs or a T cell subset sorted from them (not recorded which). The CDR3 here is CASSVGSGGEQYV. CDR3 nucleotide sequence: TGTGCCAGCAGCGTAGGTAGCGGGGGAGAGCAGTACGTC.